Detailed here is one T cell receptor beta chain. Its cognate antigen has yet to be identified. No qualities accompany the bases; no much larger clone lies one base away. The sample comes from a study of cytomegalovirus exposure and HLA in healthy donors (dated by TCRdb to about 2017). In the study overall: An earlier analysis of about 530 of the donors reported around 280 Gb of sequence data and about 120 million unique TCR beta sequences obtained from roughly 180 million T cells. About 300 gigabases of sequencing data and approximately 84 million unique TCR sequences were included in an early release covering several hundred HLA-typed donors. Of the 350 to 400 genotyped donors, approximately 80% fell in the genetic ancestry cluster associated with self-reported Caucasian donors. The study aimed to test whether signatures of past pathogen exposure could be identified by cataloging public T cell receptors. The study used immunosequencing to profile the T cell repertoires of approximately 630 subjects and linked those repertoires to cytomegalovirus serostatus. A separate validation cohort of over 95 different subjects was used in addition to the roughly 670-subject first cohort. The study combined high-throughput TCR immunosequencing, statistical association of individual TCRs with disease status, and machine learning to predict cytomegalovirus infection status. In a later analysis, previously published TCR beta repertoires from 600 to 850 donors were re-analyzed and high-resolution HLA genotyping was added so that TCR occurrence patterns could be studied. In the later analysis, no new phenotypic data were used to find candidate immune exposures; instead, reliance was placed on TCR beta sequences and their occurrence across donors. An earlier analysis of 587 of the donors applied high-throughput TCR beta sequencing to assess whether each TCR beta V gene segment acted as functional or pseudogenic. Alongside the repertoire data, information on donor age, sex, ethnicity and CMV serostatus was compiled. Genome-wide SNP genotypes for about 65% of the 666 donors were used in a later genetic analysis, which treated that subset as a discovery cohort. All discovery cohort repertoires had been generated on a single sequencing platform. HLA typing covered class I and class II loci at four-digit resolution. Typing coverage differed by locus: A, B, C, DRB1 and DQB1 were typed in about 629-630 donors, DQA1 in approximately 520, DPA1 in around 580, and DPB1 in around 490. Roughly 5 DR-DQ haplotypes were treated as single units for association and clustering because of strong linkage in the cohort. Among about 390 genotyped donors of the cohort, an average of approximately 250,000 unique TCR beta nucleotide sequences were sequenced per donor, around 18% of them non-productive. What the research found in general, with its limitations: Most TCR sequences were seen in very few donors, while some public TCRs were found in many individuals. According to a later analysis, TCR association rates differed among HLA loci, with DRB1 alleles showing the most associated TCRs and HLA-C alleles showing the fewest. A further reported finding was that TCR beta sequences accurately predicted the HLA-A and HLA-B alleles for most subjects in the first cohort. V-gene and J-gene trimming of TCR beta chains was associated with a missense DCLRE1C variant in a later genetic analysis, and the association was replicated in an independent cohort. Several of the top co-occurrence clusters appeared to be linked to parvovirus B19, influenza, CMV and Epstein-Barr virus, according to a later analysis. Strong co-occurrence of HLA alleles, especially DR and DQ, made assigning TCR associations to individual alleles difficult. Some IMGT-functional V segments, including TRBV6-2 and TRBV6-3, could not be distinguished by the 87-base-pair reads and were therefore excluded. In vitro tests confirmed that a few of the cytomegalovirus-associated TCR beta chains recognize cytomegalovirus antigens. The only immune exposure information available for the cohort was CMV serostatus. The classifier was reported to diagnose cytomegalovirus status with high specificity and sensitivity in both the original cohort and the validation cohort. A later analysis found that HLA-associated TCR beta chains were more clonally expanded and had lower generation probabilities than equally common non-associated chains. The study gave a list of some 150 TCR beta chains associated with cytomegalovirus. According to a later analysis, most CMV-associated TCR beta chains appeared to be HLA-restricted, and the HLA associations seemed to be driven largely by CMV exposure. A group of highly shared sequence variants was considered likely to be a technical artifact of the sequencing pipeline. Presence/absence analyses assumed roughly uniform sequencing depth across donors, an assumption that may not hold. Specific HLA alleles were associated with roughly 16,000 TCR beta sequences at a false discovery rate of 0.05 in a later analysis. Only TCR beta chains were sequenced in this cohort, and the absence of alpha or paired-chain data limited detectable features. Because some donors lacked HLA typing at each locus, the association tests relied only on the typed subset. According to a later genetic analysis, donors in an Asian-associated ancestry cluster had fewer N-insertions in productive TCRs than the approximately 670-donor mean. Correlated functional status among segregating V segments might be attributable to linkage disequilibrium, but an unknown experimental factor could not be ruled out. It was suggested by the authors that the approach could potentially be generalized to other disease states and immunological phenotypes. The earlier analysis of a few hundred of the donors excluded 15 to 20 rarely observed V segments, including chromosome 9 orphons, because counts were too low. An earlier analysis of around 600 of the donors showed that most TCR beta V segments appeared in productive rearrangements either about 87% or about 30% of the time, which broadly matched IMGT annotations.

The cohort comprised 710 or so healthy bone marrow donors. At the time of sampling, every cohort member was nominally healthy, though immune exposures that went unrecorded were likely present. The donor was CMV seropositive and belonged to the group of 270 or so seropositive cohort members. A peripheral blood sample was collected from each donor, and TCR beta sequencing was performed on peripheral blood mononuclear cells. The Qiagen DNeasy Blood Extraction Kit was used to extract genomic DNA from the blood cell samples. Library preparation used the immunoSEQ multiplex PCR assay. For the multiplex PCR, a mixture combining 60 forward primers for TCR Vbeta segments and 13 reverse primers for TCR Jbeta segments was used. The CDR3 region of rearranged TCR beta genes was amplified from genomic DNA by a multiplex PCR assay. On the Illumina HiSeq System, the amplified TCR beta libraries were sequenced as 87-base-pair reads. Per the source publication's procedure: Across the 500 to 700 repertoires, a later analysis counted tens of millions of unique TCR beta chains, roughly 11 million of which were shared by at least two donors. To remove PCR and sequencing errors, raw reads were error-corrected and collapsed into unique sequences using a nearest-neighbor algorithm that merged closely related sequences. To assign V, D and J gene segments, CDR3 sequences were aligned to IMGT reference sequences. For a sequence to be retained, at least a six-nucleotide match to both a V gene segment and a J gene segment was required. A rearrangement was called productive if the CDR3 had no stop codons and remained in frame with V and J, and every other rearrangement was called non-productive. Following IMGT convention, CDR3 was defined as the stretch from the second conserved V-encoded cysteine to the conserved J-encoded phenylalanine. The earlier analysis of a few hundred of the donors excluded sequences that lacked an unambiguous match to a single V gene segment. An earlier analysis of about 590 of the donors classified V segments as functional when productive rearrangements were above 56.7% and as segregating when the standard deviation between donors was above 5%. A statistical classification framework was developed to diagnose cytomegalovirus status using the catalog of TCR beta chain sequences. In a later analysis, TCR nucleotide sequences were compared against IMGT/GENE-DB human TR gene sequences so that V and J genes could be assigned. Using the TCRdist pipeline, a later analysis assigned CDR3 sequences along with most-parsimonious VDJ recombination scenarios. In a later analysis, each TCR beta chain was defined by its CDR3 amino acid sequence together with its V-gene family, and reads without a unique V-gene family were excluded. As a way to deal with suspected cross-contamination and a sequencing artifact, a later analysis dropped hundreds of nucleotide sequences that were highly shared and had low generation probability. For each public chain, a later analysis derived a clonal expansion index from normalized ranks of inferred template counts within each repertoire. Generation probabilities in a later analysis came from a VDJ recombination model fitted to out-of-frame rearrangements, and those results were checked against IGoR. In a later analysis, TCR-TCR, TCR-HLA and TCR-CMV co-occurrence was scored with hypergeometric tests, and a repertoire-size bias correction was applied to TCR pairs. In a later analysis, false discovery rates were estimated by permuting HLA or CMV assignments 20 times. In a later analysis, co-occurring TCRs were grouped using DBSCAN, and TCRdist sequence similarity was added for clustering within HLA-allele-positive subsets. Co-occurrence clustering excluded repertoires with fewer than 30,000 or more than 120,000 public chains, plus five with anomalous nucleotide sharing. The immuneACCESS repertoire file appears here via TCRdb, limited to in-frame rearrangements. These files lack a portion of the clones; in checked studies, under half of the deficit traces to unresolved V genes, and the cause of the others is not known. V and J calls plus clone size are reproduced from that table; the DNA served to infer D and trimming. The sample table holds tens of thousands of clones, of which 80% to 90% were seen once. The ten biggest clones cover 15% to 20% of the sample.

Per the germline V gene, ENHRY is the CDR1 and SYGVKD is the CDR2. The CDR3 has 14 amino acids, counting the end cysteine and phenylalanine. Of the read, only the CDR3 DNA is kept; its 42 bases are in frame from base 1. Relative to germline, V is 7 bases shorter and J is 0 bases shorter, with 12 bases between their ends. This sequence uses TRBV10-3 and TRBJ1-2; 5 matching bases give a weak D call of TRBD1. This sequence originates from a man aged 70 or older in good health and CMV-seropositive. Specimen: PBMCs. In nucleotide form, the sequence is TGTGCCATCACCCAGACAGAGACTAACTATGGCTACACCTTC. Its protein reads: CAITQTETNYGYTF.